The source of this T cell receptor beta chain is a study of T cell changes during pregnancy in multiple sclerosis (dated by TCRdb to between 2018 and 2020). General notes on the study: The study examined how the T cell repertoire changed over the course of pregnancy in women with multiple sclerosis.

Libraries were built with the immunoSEQ multiplex PCR assay. TCRdb took over this immuneACCESS table, retaining in-frame rearrangements with V and J assigned. Such tables are incomplete; in checked studies, under half of the missing clones stem from an unresolved V gene, and the remainder is unexplained. Across this sample there are 65,000 to 90,000 clones, with around 92% seen only once. The ten largest clones represent approximately 2.8% of the sample. A remark on this clone: Its specific antigen is unknown. Qualities for individual bases were not recorded, and no much larger clone is one base off.

The sequence was collected from a female donor in good health, enrolled as a control in a pregnancy study. The specimen comprised peripheral blood, sampled in the third trimester of pregnancy.

The CDR3 sequence is CASSIAQRGLDNEQFF. The DNA sequence is as follows: TGTGCCAGTAGTATAGCCCAACGGGGGTTGGACAATGAGCAGTTCTTC. The V and J genes are TRBV19 and TRBJ2-1; perhaps TRBD2 is the D gene, with 6 bases matching. The CDR3, from cysteine to phenylalanine, totals 16 residues. Left in the record is the CDR3 DNA by itself, 48 bases read in frame from the first base. As encoded in the germline V gene (reference sequence), CDR1 is LNHDA while CDR2 is SQIVND. Relative to germline, V is 1 base shorter and J is 5 bases shorter, with 15 bases between their ends.